Below, 26 T cell receptor beta chains from the same sample are listed, as sequenced in a study of blood T cell repertoires in COVID-19. Data came from immunoSEQ multiplex PCR; TCRdb stores just in-frame clones and leaves some out. This sample carries fewer than 150,000 clones, around 90% of them seen once, and the ten largest clones take more than 3%. The sample taken for sequencing was peripheral blood. These receptors came from a woman between 55 and 75 years old with COVID-19, enrolled during active disease.

This clone was seen only once. V usage is TRBV5-1 and J usage is TRBJ1-4; D gene uncertain. CDR3 length equals 14 residues. V lost 4 bases, J lost 5 bases, and 12 bases lay in between. CDR1 SGHRS and CDR2 YFSETQ come from the germline V gene. CDR3 in amino acids: CASSAAPGNEKLFF. As DNA, the CDR3 is TGCGCCAGCAGCGCGGCCCCCGGCAATGAAAAACTGTTTTTT.

This clone was seen just once. The J gene is TRBJ2-3, the V gene TRBV2; D not resolved. The V and J ends lost 0 bases and 6 bases respectively, with 7 bases between them. The germline CDR1 and CDR2 sequences are SNHLY and FYNNEI. The CDR3 is made up of 13 amino acids. CDR3 DNA: TGTGCCAGCAGTGAAGCCTCCGTGGATACGCAGTATTTT. Protein product: CASSEASVDTQYF.

The chain recombines TRBV19 with TRBJ2-3, with 11 bases that match TRBD1. The CDR3 has 15 amino acids. CDR1 and CDR2 from the germline V gene are LNHDA and SQIVND (reference sequence). V shed 1 base, J shed 4 bases, and the junction held 1 base outside the gene matches. The CDR3 region has the DNA TGTGCCAGTAGTATAGGGACAGGGGGCCCAGATACGCAGTATTTT. It yields the protein CASSIGTGGPDTQYF. The whole variable domain, remainder taken from reference TRBV19 and TRBJ2-3, is DGGITQSPKYLFRKEGQNVTLSCEQNLNHDAMYWYRQDPGQGLRLIYYSQIVNDFQKGDIAEGYSVSREKKESFPLTVTSAQKNPTAFYLCASSIGTGGPDTQYFGPGTRLTVL.

The CDR3 loop is CASSAGPRGHSGANVLTF. The CDR3 nucleotides read TGTGCCAGCAGCGCGGGACCGAGGGGGCATTCCGGGGCCAACGTCCTGACTTTC. V and J are TRBV7-7 and TRBJ2-6; D might be TRBD1 (7 bases). This CDR3 is 18 amino acids long. Germline V lookup: CDR1 SSHAT, CDR2 FNYEAQ (reference sequence). V was trimmed by 5 bases and J by 4 bases, leaving 21 bases between them.

The chain employs TRBV18 and TRBJ1-2; 7 bases agree with TRBD1. V trimming: 6 bases; J trimming: 2 bases; junction bases outside the gene matches: 6. This CDR3 spans 14 amino acids. Per the germline V gene, CDR1 is KGHSH and CDR2 is LQKENI. The CDR3 reads CASSPDRQNYGYTF. In DNA form, the CDR3 reads TGTGCCAGCTCGCCGGACAGGCAAAACTATGGCTACACCTTC.

The V and J genes are TRBV6-5 and TRBJ1-2, with 8 bases lining up with TRBD1. Germline trimming cut 5 bases from V and 3 bases from J; bases unmatched to any gene: 2. The length of the CDR3 is 13 residues. Germline V gives CDR1 MNHEY, CDR2 SVGAGI. CDR3 DNA sequence: TGTGCCAGCAGTAAGGACAGGGACTATGGCTACACCTTC. Translating it yields CASSKDRDYGYTF.

This chain uses TRBV28 with TRBJ2-7, with a weak D call TRBD2 (6 bases). The V and J ends lost 5 bases and 2 bases respectively, with 13 bases between them. The CDR3 is 14 residues long. Germline V gene lookup returns CDR1 MDHEN and CDR2 SYDVKM. CDR3 loop: CASSPRDSPYEQYF. The CDR3 DNA sequence: TGTGCCAGCAGTCCCCGGGACTCACCCTACGAGCAGTACTTC.

The rearrangement joins TRBV19 to TRBJ2-7; D unclear. V was clipped by 3 bases and J by 5 bases, with 17 bases between them. The length of the CDR3 is 15 residues. Germline CDR1 reads LNHDA; CDR2 reads SQIVND (reference sequence). The CDR3: CASSIAVFRMDEQYF. The CDR3 DNA reads TGTGCCAGTAGTATCGCAGTCTTCAGGATGGACGAGCAGTACTTC.

The J gene is TRBJ2-1, the V gene TRBV5-4, with 8 bases lining up with TRBD2. J was trimmed by 7 bases and V by 4 bases; bases with no gene match: 13. This CDR3 spans 16 amino acids. The germline CDR1 and CDR2 sequences are SGHNT and YYREEE (reference sequence). The CDR3 DNA follows: TGTGCCAGCAGCCCGCCGGGACTAGGGAAGGTGAATGAGCAGTTCTTC. Amino acids: CASSPPGLGKVNEQFF.

The CDR3 DNA is TGTGCCAGCTCACCATCTGCGGGGTCACCCTATGGCTACACCTTC. Protein sequence: CASSPSAGSPYGYTF. The V and J genes are TRBV18 and TRBJ1-2; no definite D call. Deletions cut 2 bases from V and 4 bases from J, with 14 bases between. The CDR3 extends over 15 amino acids. Germline V lookup: CDR1 KGHSH, CDR2 LQKENI.

This chain joins TRBV5-4 and TRBJ1-1; D is uncertain. CDR1 is SGHNT, CDR2 YYREEE, per germline (reference sequence). The CDR3 has 13 residues. Trimming stripped 5 bases from V and 1 base from J, with 9 bases between. This CDR3 is CASSSTSNTEAFF. As DNA, the CDR3 is TGTGCCAGCAGTTCGACTTCGAACACTGAAGCTTTCTTT.

In the case of this clone: The junction departs from germline at one end; a sequencing error may be responsible. CDR3 sequence: CASSTLRGGAAKTGELFF. The CDR3 nucleotides read TGTGCCAGCAGCACCCTTAGGGGGGGGGCCGCGAAAACCGGGGAGCTGTTTTTT. The chain is built from TRBV11-2 and TRBJ2-2; possibly TRBD2 for D (7 bases). The CDR3 contains 18 residues. In germline, CDR1 is SGHAT, CDR2 FQNNGV.

This clone appeared a few times. The chain recombines TRBV19 with TRBJ1-5; no firm D call. Germline CDR1 LNHDA, CDR2 SQIVND (reference sequence). This CDR3 region has 15 residues. V gave up 6 bases and J gave up 1 base, with 13 bases separating them. CDR3 nucleotide sequence: TGTGCCAGTAGGGAGTGGGTGGCGAGCAATCAGCCCCAGCATTTT. This translates into CASREWVASNQPQHF.

The V call is TRBV4-1, the J call TRBJ2-5, with D perhaps matching TRBD2 (5 bases). The V end was cut by 1 base, the J end by 1 base, with 10 bases between. CDR1 is MGHRA, CDR2 YSYEKL, per germline. The CDR3 sequence is 15 residues long. Here the CDR3 DNA reads TGCGCCAGCAGCCAAGTTATCAGCGGCCAAGAGACCCAGTACTTC. Translating it yields CASSQVISGQETQYF.

The chain joins TRBV19 to TRBJ1-2; D unresolved. This CDR3 is 15 amino acids long. Germline CDR1 is LNHDA and CDR2 is SQIVND (reference sequence). The V gene lost 7 bases and the J gene lost 5 bases, with 20 bases spanning the gap. DNA for the CDR3: TGTGCCAGTAATTCTCAGACGGGTCTCGGGTATGGCTACACCTTC. This sequence encodes CASNSQTGLGYGYTF.

The chain is built from TRBV7-2 and TRBJ2-3; D remains ambiguous. Trimming cost V 4 bases and J 4 bases, with 9 bases left between them. Looked up from germline, CDR1 is SGHTA and CDR2 is FQGNSA. CDR3 length: 13 amino acids. This CDR3 is CASSSLGSDTQYF. The CDR3 DNA reads TGTGCCAGCAGCTCCCTAGGATCAGATACGCAGTATTTT. Using reference TRBV7-2 and TRBJ2-3 for the parts outside the CDR3, the full variable domain is GAGVSQSPSNKVTEKGKDVELRCDPISGHTALYWYRQSLGQGLEFLIYFQGNSAPDKSGLPSDRFSAERTGGSVSTLTIQRTQQEDSAVYLCASSSLGSDTQYFGPGTRLTVL.

The V and J genes are TRBV4-3 and TRBJ1-2; possibly TRBD1 for D (5 bases). With 4 bases removed from V and 5 bases from J, the gap between germline ends came to 11 bases. Germline assignment: CDR1 LGHNA and CDR2 YSLEER. The CDR3 totals 13 residues. CDR3 loop: CASSLDRNYGYTF. CDR3 coding DNA: TGCGCCAGCAGCCTTGACAGAAATTATGGCTACACCTTC.

The chain links TRBV7-3 to TRBJ2-3; TRBD2 matches at 9 bases. With V trimmed by 5 bases and J by 3 bases, 3 bases remained unmatched. The CDR3 length is 14 residues. Germline lookup yields CDR1 SGHTA and CDR2 FQGTGA. The CDR3 loop is CASSAAGGTDTQYF. The DNA for the CDR3 is TGTGCCAGCAGCGCAGCGGGGGGAACAGATACGCAGTATTTT.

V and J are TRBV6-2 or TRBV6-3 and TRBJ1-1; no clear D gene. The V end lost 2 bases, the J end lost 1 base, and 11 bases lay between the germline ends. The CDR3 has 15 amino acids. From germline, CDR1 is MNHEY and CDR2 SVGEGT. Here the CDR3 reads CASSYHSLRNTEAFF. In DNA, the CDR3 is TGTGCCAGCAGTTACCACAGTCTCAGGAACACTGAAGCTTTCTTT.

The rearrangement links TRBV9 to TRBJ2-5; D call uncertain. The CDR3 sequence is 15 residues long. Per the germline V gene, CDR1 is SGDLS and CDR2 is YYNGEE. V shed 3 bases and J shed 0 bases, with 12 bases lying between them. CDR3 nucleotide sequence: TGTGCCAGCAGCGCAAGAGGCAGTTACCAAGAGACCCAGTACTTC. As protein: CASSARGSYQETQYF.

V gene TRBV5-1 combines with J gene TRBJ2-2; the match to TRBD2 covers 9 bases. This CDR3 spans 16 amino acids. Trimming removed 5 bases from V and 0 bases from J; junction bases left unmatched: 5. Looked up from germline, CDR1 is SGHRS and CDR2 is YFSETQ. CDR3 region: CASRSSGGTNTGELFF. The CDR3 DNA is TGCGCCAGCAGATCCAGCGGGGGGACGAACACCGGGGAGCTGTTTTTT.

The chain recombines TRBV5-8 with TRBJ2-1; the D gene is possibly TRBD1 (7 bases). The CDR3 runs 13 residues. Per the germline V gene, CDR1 is SGHTS and CDR2 is YDEGEE. V gave up 10 bases and J gave up 5 bases, with 16 bases separating them. The CDR3 here is CAGAGGPHNEQFF. The CDR3 DNA sequence: TGTGCCGGAGCAGGGGGGCCCCACAATGAGCAGTTCTTC.

This clone was counted between two and nine times. This chain links TRBV27 with TRBJ1-1; tentative D call: TRBD1 (5 bases). With 2 bases removed from V and 7 bases from J, the gap between germline ends came to 11 bases. The CDR3 totals 13 residues. CDR1 and CDR2 (germline): MNHEY, SMNVEV (reference sequence). In DNA form, the CDR3 reads TGTGCCAGCAGTTTAAGTGACAGATATGAAGCTTTCTTT. It is translated as CASSLSDRYEAFF.

This chain links TRBV5-4 with TRBJ1-2; the D is unclear. CDR3 length: 13 residues. V was shortened by 1 base and J by 1 base, with 5 bases between the two germline ends. Germline V CDR1 and CDR2: SGHNT, YYREEE (reference sequence). In DNA form, the CDR3 reads TGTGCCAGCAGCTTGAACAGTAACTATGGCTACACCTTC. Translated, it gives CASSLNSNYGYTF.

The rearrangement links TRBV7-2 to TRBJ2-3; 7 bases match TRBD1. V lost 0 bases, J lost 0 bases, and 0 bases stayed unmatched. The V gene's germline CDR1 is SGHTA and CDR2 FQGNSA. This CDR3 spans 15 amino acids. CDR3 sequence reads: CASSLAGQSTDTQYF. The DNA of the CDR3 is TGTGCCAGCAGCTTAGCGGGACAGAGCACAGATACGCAGTATTTT.

V is TRBV19 and J is TRBJ1-2; 9 bases align to TRBD1. V lost 3 bases, J lost 0 bases, and 5 bases stayed unmatched. The CDR3 spans 16 residues. Germline V gene sequence: CDR1 LNHDA, CDR2 SQIVND (reference sequence). CDR3 in amino acids: CASSISGTGSNYGYTF. The CDR3 DNA follows: TGTGCCAGTAGTATCTCCGGGACAGGGTCTAACTATGGCTACACCTTC.